This TCR beta chain was recovered during a study of shared clonotypes between healthy human individuals. This CDR3 is built from 16 residues. After removal of 0 bases from V and 2 bases from J, the junction contained 6 bases not matched to a gene. Germline V gene data show CDR1 as MNHEY and CDR2 as SVGAGI. The naive CD8 subset, CD45RO-negative cells positively selected for CCR7, excluded terminally differentiated effector memory CD45RA+ cells. Those who donated, Caucasian adults without exception, all lived in Nashville, Tennessee. Sorted-subset replicate PCR reactions contained roughly 190 ng DNA, corresponding to approximately 30,000 T cell genomes. This table comes from immunoSEQ multiplex PCR, and its TCRdb copy is limited to in-frame clones, with some not included. The sample includes about 2 million clones, about 95% of them seen just once.

The sequenced sample was naive CD8+ T cells sorted from blood. The chain recombines TRBV6-5 with TRBJ2-7; 8 bases line up with TRBD2. The receptor comes from a man younger than 35 in good health. CDR3 nucleotides: TGTGCCAGCAGTTACTCGACCGGGGGGGCCACCTACGAGCAGTACTTC. Protein product: CASSYSTGGATYEQYF.